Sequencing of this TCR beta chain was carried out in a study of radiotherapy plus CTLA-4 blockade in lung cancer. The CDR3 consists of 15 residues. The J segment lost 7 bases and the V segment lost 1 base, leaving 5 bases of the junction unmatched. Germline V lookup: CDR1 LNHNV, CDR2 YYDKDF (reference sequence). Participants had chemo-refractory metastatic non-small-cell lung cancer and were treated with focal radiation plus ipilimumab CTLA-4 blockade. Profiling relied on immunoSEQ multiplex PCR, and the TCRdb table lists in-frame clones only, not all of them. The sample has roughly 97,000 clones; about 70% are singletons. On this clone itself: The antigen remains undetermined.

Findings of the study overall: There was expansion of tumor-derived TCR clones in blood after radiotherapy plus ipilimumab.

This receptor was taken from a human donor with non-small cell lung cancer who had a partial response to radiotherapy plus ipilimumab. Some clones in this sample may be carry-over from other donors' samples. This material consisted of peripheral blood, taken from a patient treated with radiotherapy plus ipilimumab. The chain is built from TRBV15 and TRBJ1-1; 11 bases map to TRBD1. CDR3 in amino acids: CATSRGTGGLNEAFF. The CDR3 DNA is TGTGCCACCAGCAGAGGGACAGGGGGCCTCAATGAAGCTTTCTTT.